The text below deals with one TCR beta chain. Study processing details: Amplification from reference gene primers served as the basis for estimated nucleated cell counts. The method was immunoSEQ multiplex PCR; TCRdb's version includes in-frame clones alone and lacks a portion of them. From that table come the V and J calls and clone size; the DNA was used to work out D and trimming. The sample lists about 480,000 clones; nearly 90% were seen once. This sample is part of a study of blood T cell repertoires in COVID-19. Followed longitudinally, the Seattle patients had been enrolled during active infection. V lost 0 bases and J lost 4, with 10 bases in between. The germline V gene encodes CDR1 SGDLS and CDR2 YYNGEE. CDR3 length equals 14 residues.

The specimen sequenced was peripheral blood. The receptor was isolated from a man aged 18 to 30 with COVID-19, enrolled during active disease. The chain combines TRBV9 with TRBJ1-2; TRBD1 might be the D (6 bases). CDR3 protein: CASSVEGESYGYTF. The CDR3 bases are TGTGCCAGCAGCGTAGAGGGGGAGAGCTATGGCTACACCTTC.